This T cell receptor (beta chain) stems from a study of identical twins. General study findings and limits: Low generation-probability sequences were in excess among twin-shared out-of-frame alpha sequences.

On this clonotype itself: Its target is not known.

TCRdb reprocessed the 5' RACE reads via MiXCR and lists one record per CDR3 protein. The repertoire holds approximately 350,000 distinct CDR3 sequences, 10% to 15% seen once, with around 7.2% in the top ten. Only healthy Caucasians were included as donors. The ends were cut back, 4 bases at V and 6 bases at J, with 14 bases in the middle. The CDR3 runs 13 residues. CDR1 SGHDT and CDR2 YYEEEE come from the germline V gene. The same sample was also used in a study of yellow fever vaccine responses in identical twins.

The clonotype was recovered from a woman between 18 and 30 years old in good health. The chain couples TRBV5-6 to TRBJ2-7; D is uncertain. The sequenced sample consisted of CD8+ T cells sorted from blood. The CDR3 is CASSLEQIVEQYF. The CDR3 DNA reads TGTGCCAGCAGCCTGGAACAGATTGTCGAGCAGTACTTC.